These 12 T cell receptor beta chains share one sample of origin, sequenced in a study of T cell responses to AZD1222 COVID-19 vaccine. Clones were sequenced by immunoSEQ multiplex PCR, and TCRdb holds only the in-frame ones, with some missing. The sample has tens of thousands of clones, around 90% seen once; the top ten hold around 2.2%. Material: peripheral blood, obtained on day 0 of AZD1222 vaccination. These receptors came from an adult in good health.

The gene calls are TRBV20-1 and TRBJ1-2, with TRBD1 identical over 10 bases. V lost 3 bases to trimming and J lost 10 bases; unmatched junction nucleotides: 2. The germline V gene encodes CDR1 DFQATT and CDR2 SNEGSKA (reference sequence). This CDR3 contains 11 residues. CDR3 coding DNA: TGCAGTGCTAGTGGGACAGGGGACTACACCTTC. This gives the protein CSASGTGDYTF.

In DNA, the CDR3 is TGCGCCAGCAGTGAGAACGCGAACACTGAAGCTTTCTTT. Encoded protein: CASSENANTEAFF. The V call is TRBV10-1, the J call TRBJ1-1, with D unresolved. The CDR3 is made up of 13 amino acids. The germline V gene has CDR1 WNHNN and CDR2 SYGVQD (reference sequence). Trimming stripped 2 bases from V and 1 base from J, with 5 bases between.

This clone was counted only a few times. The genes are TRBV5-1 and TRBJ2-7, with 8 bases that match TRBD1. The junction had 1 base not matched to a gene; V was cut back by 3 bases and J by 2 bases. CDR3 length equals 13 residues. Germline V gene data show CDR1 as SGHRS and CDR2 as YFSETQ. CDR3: CASSSTGAYEQYF. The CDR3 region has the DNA TGCGCCAGCAGCTCGACAGGGGCCTACGAGCAGTACTTC.

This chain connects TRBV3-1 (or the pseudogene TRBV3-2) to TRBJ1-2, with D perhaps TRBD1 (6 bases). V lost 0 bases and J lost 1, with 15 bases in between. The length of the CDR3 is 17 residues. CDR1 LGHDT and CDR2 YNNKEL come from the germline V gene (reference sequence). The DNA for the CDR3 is TGTGCCAGCAGCCAAGATCGGGGCCAGGGGAGTAACTATGGCTACACCTTC. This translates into CASSQDRGQGSNYGYTF.

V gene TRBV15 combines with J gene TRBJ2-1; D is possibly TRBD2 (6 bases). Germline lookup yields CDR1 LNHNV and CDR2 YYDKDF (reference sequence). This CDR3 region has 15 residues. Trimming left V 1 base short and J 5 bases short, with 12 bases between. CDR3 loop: CATSRGLAKNNEQFF. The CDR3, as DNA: TGTGCCACCAGCAGAGGCCTAGCGAAGAACAATGAGCAGTTCTTC.

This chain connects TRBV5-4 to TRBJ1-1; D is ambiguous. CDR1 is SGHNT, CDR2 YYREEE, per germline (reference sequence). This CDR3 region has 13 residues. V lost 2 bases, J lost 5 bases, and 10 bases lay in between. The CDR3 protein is CASSFPGLTEAFF. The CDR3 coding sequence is TGTGCCAGCAGCTTCCCGGGGTTGACTGAAGCTTTCTTT.

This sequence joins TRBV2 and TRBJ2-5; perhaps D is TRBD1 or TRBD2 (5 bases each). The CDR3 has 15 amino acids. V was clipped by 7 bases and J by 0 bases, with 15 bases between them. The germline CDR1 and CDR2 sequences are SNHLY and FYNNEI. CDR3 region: CASNRDGRYQETQYF. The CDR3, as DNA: TGTGCCAGCAACCGGGACGGACGGTACCAAGAGACCCAGTACTTC.

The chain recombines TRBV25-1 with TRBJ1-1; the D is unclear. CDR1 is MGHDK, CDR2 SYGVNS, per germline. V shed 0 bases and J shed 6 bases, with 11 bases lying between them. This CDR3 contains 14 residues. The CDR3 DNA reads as TGTGCCAGCAGTGAATATAGCGCGACGGCTGAAGCTTTCTTT. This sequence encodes CASSEYSATAEAFF.

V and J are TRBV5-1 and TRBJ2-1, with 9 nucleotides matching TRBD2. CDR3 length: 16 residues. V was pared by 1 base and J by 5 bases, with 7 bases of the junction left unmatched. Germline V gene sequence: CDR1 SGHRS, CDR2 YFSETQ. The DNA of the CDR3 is TGCGCCAGCAGCTTGTCCAGCGGGAGGCCGAACAATGAGCAGTTCTTC. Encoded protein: CASSLSSGRPNNEQFF.

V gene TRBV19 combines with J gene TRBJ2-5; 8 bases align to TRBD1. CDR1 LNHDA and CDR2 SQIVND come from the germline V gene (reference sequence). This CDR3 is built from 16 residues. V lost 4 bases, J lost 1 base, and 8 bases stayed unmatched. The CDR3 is CASSTTGTGLQETQYF. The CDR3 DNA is TGTGCCAGTAGTACCACCGGGACAGGCCTCCAAGAGACCCAGTACTTC.

CDR3 region: CASSMGGGYEQYF. The CDR3 DNA reads TGTGCCAGTAGTATGGGCGGGGGGTACGAGCAGTACTTC. V usage is TRBV19 and J usage is TRBJ2-7; 8 nucleotides line up with TRBD2. V lost 3 bases and J lost 4; bases outside the gene matches: 2. The CDR3 runs 13 residues. The germline gives CDR1 LNHDA, CDR2 SQIVND (reference sequence).

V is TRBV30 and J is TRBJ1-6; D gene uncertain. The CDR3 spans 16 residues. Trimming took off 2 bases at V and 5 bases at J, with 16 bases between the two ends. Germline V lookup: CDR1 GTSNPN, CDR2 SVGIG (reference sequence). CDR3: CAWSPPPRGNNSPLHF. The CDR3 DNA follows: TGTGCCTGGAGTCCACCCCCTCGGGGAAATAATTCACCCCTCCACTTT.